Given below is one T cell receptor beta chain in context. This clonotype was recorded only once. The antigen it binds to is not known. There are no base qualities to consult, and no much larger clone falls within one base. One read alone makes for weak evidence. These data are taken from a study of T cells in Graves' hyperthyroidism and ophthalmopathy (dated by TCRdb to the late 2010s). For the study in its entirety: To identify TCR V-J signatures that set the groups apart, the researchers used a discovery cohort of 90 to 100 patients, made up of around 42 with Graves' ophthalmopathy and 57 with stable Graves' hyperthyroidism. Prospective prediction of ophthalmopathy was tested in an independent validation cohort of 18 to 20 hyperthyroidism patients and approximately 17 patients who later progressed to ophthalmopathy. Following sampling, methimazole starting at 30 mg daily was given to hyperthyroidism patients, and high-dose intravenous methylprednisolone was given to ophthalmopathy patients. TCR Vbeta CDR3 sequencing of 135 peripheral blood samples (more than 40 ophthalmopathy, roughly 72 hyperthyroidism and around 17 progressor patients) is reported in the paper. For training and testing, the approximately 92 patients in the discovery cohort were randomly divided in a 7:3 ratio. The study also compared thyroid tissue and blood T-cell repertoires from about six Graves' hyperthyroidism patients.

The study at large found these results: Ophthalmopathy was separated from stable hyperthyroidism by a 13 V-J signature model, with over 85% sensitivity and 81% to 82% specificity obtained in cross-validation and 80%/75% obtained in testing. Most expanded thyroid clonotypes (frequency above 0.001) were also detected in blood, suggesting blood repertoires may reflect thyroid immune responses. No statistical method was used to set the sample size in advance, and investigators knew the group allocation. During validation, the model predicted progression to ophthalmopathy a median of roughly 7.1 months ahead of onset, with just under 71% sensitivity and under 85% specificity.

The germline V gene (reference sequence) gives CDR1 as DFQATT and CDR2 as SNEGSKA. Including the terminal cysteine and phenylalanine, the CDR3 comprises 13 residues. This entry keeps only the CDR3 DNA: 39 bases, framed from base 1. For this chain, trimming is 3 bases at the V end and 2 bases at the J end, and the number of junction bases without a gene match is 3. TCR beta CDR3 regions were amplified from RNA transcripts. For the first round of RT-PCR on the TCR CDR3, the HTBI primer set was used together with the Qiagen OneStep RT-PCR kit. Libraries were constructed in a second round of multiplex PCR, after which size selection and purification were carried out. Libraries were sequenced paired-end with 100 bp reads on an Illumina HiSeq2000. Under the source paper's analysis protocol: Raw data were processed with SOAPnuke, discarding reads with adapters, uncalled bases, mean Phred below 15, or no exact constant-primer or identifier match. COPE v1.2.5 was used to merge high-quality paired reads, and clonotypes were defined as unique nucleotide sequences. MiTCR v1.1 was used to align the clonotypes against IMGT TRBV, TRBD and TRBJ reference segments. Analysis was restricted to V-J combinations with a frequency above 0.0001, which covered roughly 99% of repertoires. A TCS score was defined as the ratio between F50 (clonal expansion) and ExV (chaos), using BLOSUM62-based TCRdist between CDR3 peptides within each V-J. Welch's t-statistics and random forest reduced just over 500 V-J features to under 15, which were used in a naive Bayes classifier (R e1071). Thyroid-blood repertoire similarity was quantified with the Morisita-Horn index. The public reads were reprocessed in TCRdb via fastp at Q25 and MiXCR, keeping in-frame beta chains. Every CDR3 protein is listed once, alongside the most common genes and DNA of its rows. The V and J calls and clone size are TCRdb's, not the authors'. The sample table shows 600,000 to 700,000 distinct CDR3 sequences, and 45% are seen once. About 7.7% of the sample goes to the ten largest clones.

The study excluded patients with uncontrolled infections, other autoimmune diseases, pregnancy or lactation. Diagnoses were established on the basis of clinical symptoms, serum thyroxine and TRAb, thyroid ultrasound, and orbital computed tomography. Total RNA was extracted with Trizol reagent, and quality was checked on an Agilent 2100 Bioanalyzer. The chain uses TRBV20-1 and TRBJ2-5, with TRBD1 identical over 7 junction bases. The TCR originated in an adult man with Graves' disease, either hyperthyroidism or ophthalmopathy (not recorded which). Sequenced input: peripheral blood or thyroid tissue (not recorded which). CDR3 loop: CSARSGQQETQYF. In nucleotides, the sequence is TGCAGTGCTAGGTCGGGACAGCAAGAGACCCAGTACTTC.